This T cell receptor beta chain was recovered during a study of a mutant IDH1 vaccine in newly diagnosed glioma. Study as a whole: Vaccine dosing followed radiotherapy by 4-6 weeks, or accompanied temozolomide cycles.

Data came from immunoSEQ multiplex PCR; TCRdb stores just in-frame clones and leaves some out. The table includes tens of thousands of clones, around 80% detected once. Note on this clone: The antigen is undetermined.

Indicated time point: week 5, during vaccination. The content of each vaccine dose was 300 ug of mutant IDH1 20-mer peptide, and topical imiquimod accompanied it. The CDR3 loop spans 16 amino acids. Between the trimmed V and J ends, which lost 0 bases and 5 bases, there was a span of 14 bases. The germline V gene has CDR1 LNHDA and CDR2 SQIVND (reference sequence). The chain links TRBV19 to TRBJ1-5, with no clear D. Sequenced material: PBMCs, taken from a glioma patient whose treatment included an IDH1 peptide vaccine. This clonotype originated in a man aged 50 to 59 with glioma. CDR3 region: CASSIERGRADQPQHF. The CDR3 nucleotides read TGTGCCAGTAGTATAGAACGGGGTAGAGCGGATCAGCCCCAGCATTTT.